This TCR beta chain was profiled in a study of T cells in Graves' hyperthyroidism and ophthalmopathy (dated by TCRdb to the late 2010s). At the level of the whole study: A discovery cohort of 95 to 100 patients, roughly 45 with Graves' ophthalmopathy and roughly 59 with stable Graves' hyperthyroidism, was used to find distinguishing TCR V-J signatures. Once sampling was done, hyperthyroidism patients were given methimazole at a starting dose of 30 mg daily, whereas ophthalmopathy patients were given high-dose intravenous methylprednisolone. The paper describes TCR Vbeta CDR3 sequencing of 140 or so peripheral blood samples, made up of 40 to 45 ophthalmopathy patients, around 78 hyperthyroidism patients and some 17 progressor patients. The study also compared thyroid tissue and blood T-cell repertoires from 6 or 7 Graves' hyperthyroidism patients. The 75 to 100 discovery patients were randomly split 7:3 into training and test sets. Prospective prediction of ophthalmopathy was tested in an independent validation cohort consisting of under 20 hyperthyroidism patients and approximately 16 patients who later progressed to ophthalmopathy. Study-level results and caveats: No statistical method was used to set the sample size in advance, and investigators knew the group allocation. Blood samples also contained most of the expanded thyroid clonotypes (frequency above 0.001), which suggests that blood repertoires may reflect thyroid immune responses. In cross-validation, a model built on a 13 V-J signature told ophthalmopathy apart from stable hyperthyroidism with 87.88% sensitivity and 81% to 82% specificity, and in testing the same model reached 80%/75%. During validation, the model predicted progression to ophthalmopathy a median of roughly 7.1 months ahead of onset, with roughly 65% sensitivity and about 75% specificity.

Amplification of TCR beta CDR3 regions was carried out from RNA transcripts. For the first round of RT-PCR on the TCR CDR3, the HTBI primer set was used together with the Qiagen OneStep RT-PCR kit. A second multiplex PCR round built the libraries, followed by size selection and purification. Libraries were sequenced paired-end with 100 bp reads on an Illumina HiSeq2000. In the original analysis: SOAPnuke was used to process the raw data, throwing out any read that contained adapters or uncalled bases, had a mean Phred below 15, or lacked an exact constant-primer or identifier match. COPE v1.2.5 was used to merge the high-quality paired reads, and each unique nucleotide sequence was defined as a clonotype. MiTCR v1.1 was used to align the clonotypes against IMGT TRBV, TRBD and TRBJ reference segments. Analysis was restricted to V-J combinations with a frequency above 0.0001, which covered 99% to 99.2% of repertoires. A TCS score was defined as the ratio between F50 (clonal expansion) and ExV (chaos), using BLOSUM62-based TCRdist between CDR3 peptides within each V-J. Welch's t-statistics and random forest reduced roughly 540 V-J features to some 14, which were used in a naive Bayes classifier (R e1071). Thyroid-blood repertoire similarity was quantified with the Morisita-Horn index. TCRdb passed the public sequencing reads through fastp at Q25 and MiXCR, retaining productive beta sequences. Each CDR3 protein gets just one entry, which takes the most common genes and DNA from the rows behind it. Here the V and J calls rest on TCRdb's processing, not on the authors' analysis. In all, the sample holds roughly 510,000 distinct CDR3 sequences, and 40% to 50% of those were seen once. The ten largest clones represent about 43% of the sample.

The CDR3 starts with the cysteine, ends with the phenylalanine, and has 14 residues. Here the CDR3 DNA is all that survives: 42 bases in frame from base 1. The CDR1 and CDR2 encoded by the germline V gene (reference sequence) are DFQATT and SNEGSKA. Between the V and J ends, shortened by 5 bases and 4 bases respectively, the junction contains 17 bases. The study excluded patients with uncontrolled infections, other autoimmune diseases, pregnancy or lactation. Diagnoses were established on the basis of clinical symptoms, serum thyroxine and TRAb, thyroid ultrasound, and orbital computed tomography. Total RNA was extracted using Trizol reagent, and RNA quality was assessed on an Agilent 2100 Bioanalyzer. Turning to this clonotype: Its antigen has not been determined. Base qualities are not at hand, and no much larger clone is one base apart.

This sequence uses TRBV20-1 and TRBJ2-5, and the D gene may be TRBD2, 6 bases matching. The clonotype was recovered from an adult woman with Graves' disease, either hyperthyroidism or ophthalmopathy (not recorded which). Material: peripheral blood or thyroid tissue (not recorded which). In nucleotides, the sequence is TGCAGTGCTTATACCCGGGGGAGGAGAGAGACCCAGTACTTC. Its amino acids are CSAYTRGRRETQYF.